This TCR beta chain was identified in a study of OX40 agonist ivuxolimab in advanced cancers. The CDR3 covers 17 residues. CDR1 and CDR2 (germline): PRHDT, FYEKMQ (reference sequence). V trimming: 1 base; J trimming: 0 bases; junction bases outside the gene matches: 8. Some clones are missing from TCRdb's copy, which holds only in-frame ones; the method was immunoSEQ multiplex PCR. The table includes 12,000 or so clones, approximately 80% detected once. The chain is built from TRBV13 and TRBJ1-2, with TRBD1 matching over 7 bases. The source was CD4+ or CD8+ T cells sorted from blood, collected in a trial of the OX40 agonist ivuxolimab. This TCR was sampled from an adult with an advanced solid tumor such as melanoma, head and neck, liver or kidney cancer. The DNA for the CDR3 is TGTGCCAGCAGCTTAGCATTAACCAGGGGGTCTAACTATGGCTACACCTTC. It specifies CASSLALTRGSNYGYTF. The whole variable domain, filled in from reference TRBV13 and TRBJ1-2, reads AAGVIQSPRHLIKEKRETATLKCYPIPRHDTVYWYQQGPGQDPQFLISFYEKMQSDKGSIPDRFSAQQFSDYHSELNMSSLELGDSALYFCASSLALTRGSNYGYTFGSGTRLTVV.